The rows below give T cell receptor beta chains drawn from one sample of a study of T cells in Graves' hyperthyroidism and ophthalmopathy. From the multiplex PCR reads, TCRdb called clonotypes with MiXCR, one entry per CDR3 protein. The repertoire consists of under 700,000 distinct CDR3 sequences, with under 60% occurring once and the leading ten covering 6.5% to 9%. The sequenced sample consisted of peripheral blood or thyroid tissue (not recorded which). Receptors were obtained from a woman aged 18-29 years with Graves' hyperthyroidism. Each CDR3 is given with its conserved first and last residue. The order of the fields is D gene, J gene, clone size, V gene, CDR3 DNA, CDR3 protein. D genes are given only for firm matches. Some rows have no size entry. The others give once, few or many, or a class for an expanded clone.

d_call: TRBD1; j_call: TRBJ1-2; clone_size: many; v_call: TRBV5-6; cdr3_nt: TGTGCCAGCAGCCGCAGGACAGGGGCCAACTATGGCTACACCTTC; cdr3_aa: CASSRRTGANYGYTF
d_call: .; j_call: TRBJ2-5; clone_size: .; v_call: TRBV7-9; cdr3_nt: TGTGCCAGCAGCTCGCCCTTTAGGCAAGAGACCCAGTACTTC; cdr3_aa: CASSSPFRQETQYF
d_call: .; j_call: TRBJ2-4; clone_size: .; v_call: TRBV7-2; cdr3_nt: TGTGCCAGCAGCTTAGAGATCGGGACAAACATTCAGTACTTC; cdr3_aa: CASSLEIGTNIQYF
d_call: TRBD2; j_call: TRBJ2-5; clone_size: .; v_call: TRBV10-3; cdr3_nt: TGTGCCATCAGTGAGGGGGAGGGGTTTATGACCCAGTACTTC; cdr3_aa: CAISEGEGFMTQYF
d_call: .; j_call: TRBJ1-2; clone_size: .; v_call: TRBV10-3; cdr3_nt: TGTGCCATCAGTAACTCGAACGGGTGGAGCTACACCTTC; cdr3_aa: CAISNSNGWSYTF
d_call: .; j_call: TRBJ1-1; clone_size: many; v_call: TRBV29-1; cdr3_nt: TGCAGCGTCCGCAGAGGACAGAGCACTGAAGCTTTCTTT; cdr3_aa: CSVRRGQSTEAFF
d_call: .; j_call: TRBJ2-7; clone_size: .; v_call: TRBV2; cdr3_nt: TGTGCCAGCAGCCCCTCGAAGGGGCGGTCCTACGAGCAGTACTTC; cdr3_aa: CASSPSKGRSYEQYF
d_call: .; j_call: TRBJ1-4; clone_size: .; v_call: TRBV29-1; cdr3_nt: TGCAGCGTTGAAGCAGGGGCGGGCGGAGAAAAACTGTTTTTT; cdr3_aa: CSVEAGAGGEKLFF
d_call: TRBD1; j_call: TRBJ1-1; clone_size: few; v_call: TRBV5-1; cdr3_nt: TGCGCCAGCAGCCCGAGGACAGGGAAAACTGAAGCTTTCTTT; cdr3_aa: CASSPRTGKTEAFF
d_call: .; j_call: TRBJ2-7; clone_size: many; v_call: TRBV24-1; cdr3_nt: TGTGCCACCAGTGGCGGGCTAGCCGACGGATACGAGCAGTACTTC; cdr3_aa: CATSGGLADGYEQYF
d_call: TRBD1; j_call: TRBJ1-6; clone_size: few; v_call: TRBV7-9; cdr3_nt: TGTGCCAGCAGCTTATACTGGACAGGGAGTAATTCACCCCTCCACTTT; cdr3_aa: CASSLYWTGSNSPLHF
d_call: .; j_call: TRBJ2-5; clone_size: .; v_call: TRBV11-3; cdr3_nt: TGCGCCAGCAGCCAAGATCGGGTTAAAGAGACCCAGTACTTC; cdr3_aa: CASSQDRVKETQYF
d_call: .; j_call: TRBJ1-3; clone_size: .; v_call: TRBV7-2; cdr3_nt: TGTGCCAGCAGCCCCGGAGTGGGCTCTGGAAACACCATATATTTT; cdr3_aa: CASSPGVGSGNTIYF
d_call: .; j_call: TRBJ2-6; clone_size: .; v_call: TRBV11-2; cdr3_nt: TGTGCCAGCATCTTAGGGGTCAACGTCCTGACTTTC; cdr3_aa: CASILGVNVLTF
d_call: TRBD1; j_call: TRBJ1-1; clone_size: .; v_call: TRBV25-1; cdr3_nt: TGTGCCAGCAGCCCGAGAACCGGACAGGCTGAAGCTTTCTTT; cdr3_aa: CASSPRTGQAEAFF
d_call: .; j_call: TRBJ2-7; clone_size: few; v_call: TRBV7-2; cdr3_nt: TGTGCCAGCAGCGTCCGGGACCCACGGGGCTACGAGCAGTACTTC; cdr3_aa: CASSVRDPRGYEQYF